The present T cell receptor beta chain was sequenced within a study of T cells after posttransplantation cyclophosphamide. Findings of the study overall: Blood and skin or GI T cell repertoires showed limited TRB overlap. Donor-recipient repertoire similarity was low at 1-2 months, rising over year one. Recipient CMV seropositivity and CMV reactivation strongly tracked TRB clonality.

Peripheral blood was collected from the related graft donor on the marrow donation day. Profiled with immunoSEQ multiplex PCR; TCRdb holds only in-frame clones, not every one. This repertoire lists just over 25,000 clones without singletons; about 1.5% sits in the top ten. This clone was detected many times. The antigen is not known. Per the germline V gene, CDR1 is MNHEY and CDR2 is SVGAGI. V lost 6 bases, J lost 5 bases, and 12 bases stayed unmatched. The CDR3 runs to 15 residues. The chain couples TRBV6-5 to TRBJ2-7, with TRBD2 identical over 8 bases. The sequencing input was PBMCs. The source of this sequence is a man aged 45-65 years in good health, CMV-negative, and a related stem cell transplant donor. The CDR3 sequence: CASSGRGREIHEQYF. CDR3 sequence (DNA): TGTGCCAGCAGCGGGAGGGGGAGGGAGATCCACGAGCAGTACTTC.